The 21 T cell receptor beta chains below all came from one sample that was sequenced in a study of blood T cell repertoires in COVID-19. TCRdb keeps only in-frame clones here, not all; method: immunoSEQ multiplex PCR. The table includes about 300,000 clones, over 85% detected once. Specimen: peripheral blood. The receptors stem from a woman in her twenties or thirties with COVID-19, enrolled during active disease.

The rearrangement joins TRBV2 to TRBJ2-7; a possible D gene is TRBD1 (7 bases). CDR1 and CDR2 from the germline V gene are SNHLY and FYNNEI. Trimming removed 4 bases at V and 0 bases at J, with 10 bases between. CDR3 size: 14 residues. CDR3 residues: CASSAGGSSYEQYF. CDR3 sequence (DNA): TGTGCCAGCAGTGCAGGGGGGTCCTCCTACGAGCAGTACTTC.

This clone showed up just once. The V call is TRBV9, the J call TRBJ1-1, with D tentatively TRBD1 (5 bases). Trimming removed 3 bases from V and 2 bases from J, with 14 bases in between. The CDR3 spans 15 residues. Germline V gives CDR1 SGDLS, CDR2 YYNGEE. CDR3 sequence: CASSARRDGNTEAFF. For the CDR3, the DNA is TGTGCCAGCAGCGCCCGGCGGGACGGCAACACTGAAGCTTTCTTT.

This chain links TRBV7-9 with TRBJ1-2; D gene uncertain. Trimming pared 4 bases from V and 6 bases from J, leaving 12 bases between. The CDR3 loop spans 13 amino acids. CDR1 is SEHNR, CDR2 FQNEAQ, per germline (reference sequence). CDR3 region: CASSSSGPNGYTF. DNA for the CDR3: TGTGCCAGCAGCTCTAGCGGTCCCAATGGCTACACCTTC.

The V call is TRBV28, the J call TRBJ1-1, with 11 bases identical to TRBD1. The junction had 9 bases not matched to a gene; V was cut back by 9 bases and J by 3 bases. The CDR3 is 15 amino acids. CDR1 is MDHEN and CDR2 is SYDVKM in the germline V gene. This chain's CDR3 is CASFSLGQGDTEAFF. In DNA, the CDR3 is TGTGCCAGTTTTTCATTGGGACAGGGGGACACTGAAGCTTTCTTT. Filled out from reference TRBV28 and TRBJ1-1, the complete variable domain reads DVKVTQSSRYLVKRTGEKVFLECVQDMDHENMFWYRQDPGLGLRLIYFSYDVKMKEKGDIPEGYSVSREKKERFSLILESASTNQTSMYLCASFSLGQGDTEAFFGQGTRLTVV.

The CDR3 DNA sequence: TGTGCCAGCAGCGTAGGACCTTTTGAGGGGGTTGTCTCCGGGGAGCTGTTTTTT. This translates into CASSVGPFEGVVSGELFF. V is TRBV9 and J is TRBJ2-2; D is perhaps TRBD1 (6 bases). Per the germline V gene, CDR1 is SGDLS and CDR2 is YYNGEE. CDR3 length equals 18 residues. V was cut by 0 bases and J by 6 bases, with 21 bases left in between.

This clone appeared a few times. V and J are TRBV7-8 and TRBJ1-1, with D perhaps matching TRBD1 (5 bases). The germline V and J ends were trimmed by 5 bases and 1 base, with 11 bases remaining between them. Germline V gene sequence: CDR1 SGHVS, CDR2 FQNEAQ. The CDR3 extends over 14 amino acids. CDR3 sequence reads: CASSATVPNTEAFF. CDR3 DNA: TGTGCCAGCAGCGCGACAGTACCGAACACTGAAGCTTTCTTT.

The rearrangement links TRBV28 to TRBJ1-2; a weak D match, TRBD1 (5 bases). Germline V CDR1 and CDR2: MDHEN, SYDVKM. The V end was cut by 4 bases, the J end by 4 bases, with 13 bases between. This CDR3 spans 14 amino acids. This CDR3 reads CASSSRSDSYGYTF. As DNA, the CDR3 is TGTGCCAGCAGTTCACGCTCCGACAGCTATGGCTACACCTTC.

The chain links TRBV6-2 or TRBV6-3 to TRBJ2-1, with 10 positions matching TRBD2. Germline CDR1 MNHEY, CDR2 SVGEGT. The CDR3 loop spans 14 amino acids. Losses at the gene ends were 2 bases for V and 8 bases for J; bases not matched to a gene: 3. In DNA, the CDR3 is TGTGCCAGCAGTTACGGACTAGCGGTTTATGAGCAGTTCTTC. Translated: CASSYGLAVYEQFF.

This chain connects TRBV7-9 to TRBJ2-2, with a weak D call TRBD1 (5 bases). Per germline, CDR1 SEHNR and CDR2 FQNEAQ (reference sequence). V lost 5 bases, J lost 2 bases, and 12 bases lay in between. This CDR3 contains 15 residues. The CDR3 region has the DNA TGTGCCAGCAGCCCGCGGACACTTAACACCGGGGAGCTGTTTTTT. Translating gives CASSPRTLNTGELFF.

J is TRBJ1-1 and V is TRBV19, with a weak D call TRBD1 (6 bases). V lost 7 bases to trimming and J lost 2 bases, with 17 bases between them. CDR3 length equals 15 residues. CDR1 is LNHDA, CDR2 SQIVND, per germline (reference sequence). CDR3 in DNA: TGTGCCAGTATTCCCTCGGGGGGGCTTAACACTGAAGCTTTCTTT. Translated, it gives CASIPSGGLNTEAFF.

The chain couples TRBV4-1 to TRBJ2-3, with TRBD2 matching over 7 bases. The CDR3 sequence is 16 residues long. Germline assignment: CDR1 MGHRA and CDR2 YSYEKL. Trimming took 8 bases from V and 1 from J; bases not matched to a gene: 12. For the CDR3, the DNA is TGCGCCAGCCGCCCCCCCCGGGGGGAAGGCACAGATACGCAGTATTTT. This encodes CASRPPRGEGTDTQYF.

The J gene is TRBJ1-2, the V gene TRBV6-1; 7 bases map to TRBD1. Trimming removed 0 bases from V and 8 bases from J; junction bases left unmatched: 3. The CDR3 has 13 residues. Germline V gene sequence: CDR1 MNHNS, CDR2 SASEGT. CDR3 sequence (DNA): TGTGCCAGCAGTGAAGCGGCCAGGGGGGGCTACACCTTC. Protein sequence: CASSEAARGGYTF.

The chain combines TRBV11-3 with TRBJ2-1; 8 nucleotides agree with TRBD2. The germline CDR1 and CDR2 sequences are SGHNT and YENEEA. This CDR3 has 17 amino acids. V was clipped by 5 bases and J by 5 bases; unmatched bases: 14. In DNA form, the CDR3 reads TGTGCCAGCAGCACCCGGGGGGGCAGAAACCTCCACAATGAGCAGTTCTTC. It translates to CASSTRGGRNLHNEQFF.

This rearrangement joins TRBV11-3 to TRBJ1-6; 7 positions agree with TRBD1. Germline CDR1 reads SGHNT; CDR2 reads YENEEA. Germline trimming cut 4 bases from V and 6 bases from J; bases unmatched to any gene: 9. The CDR3 consists of 16 residues. The CDR3 is CASSSTADRANSPLHF. For the CDR3, the DNA is TGTGCCAGCAGCTCTACCGCCGACAGGGCTAATTCACCCCTCCACTTT.

This CDR3 reads CAISESIGGGTVETQYF. CDR3 nucleotide sequence: TGTGCCATCAGTGAGTCGATTGGCGGGGGAACGGTAGAGACCCAGTACTTC. The chain joins TRBV10-3 to TRBJ2-5, with TRBD2 identical over 7 bases. The CDR3 runs 17 residues. With 0 bases clipped from V and 4 bases from J, the junction kept 11 bases outside the gene matches. Germline V gene data show CDR1 as ENHRY and CDR2 as SYGVKD.

The V call is TRBV15, the J call TRBJ1-5; no clear D gene. The CDR3 is 14 amino acids. Trimming pared 0 bases from V and 9 bases from J, leaving 12 bases between. The germline gives CDR1 LNHNV, CDR2 YYDKDF (reference sequence). CDR3 region: CATSRDPSGGPQHF. CDR3 nucleotides: TGTGCCACCAGCAGAGATCCCTCGGGAGGGCCCCAGCATTTT.

The chain combines TRBV21-1 with TRBJ1-4; the D segment call TRBD1 is taken from the table without a DNA check. TRBV21-1 is assigned pseudogene status. The CDR3 is 14 amino acids. CDR3 coding DNA: TGTGCCAGCAGCAACGGACAGGGAAATGAAAAACTGTTTTTT. As protein: CASSNGQGNEKLFF.

CDR3 DNA sequence: TGTGCCAGCGCAGGAGGGAGTAAGAACACTGAAGCTTTCTTT. Translated, it gives CASAGGSKNTEAFF. The rearrangement joins TRBV6-5 to TRBJ1-1, with D uncertain. CDR3 length: 14 residues. The V end was cut by 8 bases, the J end by 1 base, with 14 bases between. The germline V gene encodes CDR1 MNHEY and CDR2 SVGAGI.

This chain links TRBV4-3 with TRBJ2-3; no clear D gene. V gave up 0 bases and J gave up 0 bases, with 7 bases separating them. The CDR3 covers 15 residues. Germline V lookup: CDR1 LGHNA, CDR2 YSLEER. CDR3 residues: CASSQDRLSTDTQYF. The CDR3 nucleotides read TGCGCCAGCAGCCAAGATCGTCTTAGCACAGATACGCAGTATTTT.

J is TRBJ2-1 and V is TRBV18, with 8 nucleotides matching TRBD2. Losses at the gene ends were 2 bases for V and 6 bases for J; bases not matched to a gene: 9. The CDR3 consists of 16 residues. Germline-derived CDR1 and CDR2 are KGHSH and LQKENI. DNA for the CDR3: TGTGCCAGCTCACCAACTGGGGCGGGGGGCTCCAATGAGCAGTTCTTC. Its protein product is CASSPTGAGGSNEQFF. The full variable domain, rest sourced from reference TRBV18 and TRBJ2-1, is NAGVMQNPRHLVRRRGQEARLRCSPMKGHSHVYWYRQLPEEGLKFMVYLQKENIIDESGMPKERFSAEFPKEGPSILRIQQVVRGDSAAYFCASSPTGAGGSNEQFFGPGTRLTVL.

This clone was counted between two and nine times. V usage is TRBV4-1 and J usage is TRBJ2-1, with D possibly matching TRBD2 (7 bases). Germline V gives CDR1 MGHRA, CDR2 YSYEKL. The CDR3 covers 17 residues. V was shortened by 1 base and J by 0 bases, with 13 bases between the two germline ends. As DNA, the CDR3 is TGCGCCAGCAGCCAAGTTGGGCGGGGGCCCTCCTACAATGAGCAGTTCTTC. It codes for CASSQVGRGPSYNEQFF.